Presented here are 15 T cell receptor beta chains from one specimen sequenced in a study of beta chain features in type 1 diabetes. Study-level points and caveats: All four CD4+ subsets of Type 1 diabetes patients contained TCRB CDR3s that were moderately but significantly shorter.

The antigens for these receptors are not known. Sequenced material consisted of expressed TCRB transcripts (all of the isolated RNA was reverse transcribed). Sequencing used immunoSEQ multiplex PCR; TCRdb keeps in-frame clones, though not all of them. The sample yields 250,000 to 350,000 clones, around 15% seen once. The sequenced material came from naive CD4+ T cells from blood. These receptors originate from a young man with type 1 diabetes.

The chain joins TRBV6-5 to TRBJ2-1; no clear D gene. The CDR3 totals 11 residues. Germline V gives CDR1 MNHEY, CDR2 SVGAGI. Trimming left V 7 bases short and J 8 bases short, with 9 bases between. CDR3 nucleotides: TGTGCCAGCACCCAAGACTATGAGCAGTTCTTC. It specifies CASTQDYEQFF.

This clone was seen more than once but under ten times. The V gene is TRBV7-6, the J gene TRBJ2-7; weak D call: TRBD1 (6 bases). Germline V gene lookup returns CDR1 SGHVS and CDR2 FNYEAQ. V lost 1 base and J lost 3, with 7 bases in between. The CDR3 totals 13 residues. The CDR3 bases are TGTGCCAGCAGCTTAGAACAGGGCTACGAGCAGTACTTC. This translates into CASSLEQGYEQYF. Based on the CDR3 plus reference TRBV7-6 and TRBJ2-7, the full variable domain is GAGVSQSPRYKVTKRGQDVALRCDPISGHVSLYWYRQALGQGPEFLTYFNYEAQQDKSGLPNDRFSAERPEGSISTLTIQRTEQRDSAMYRCASSLEQGYEQYFGPGTRLTVT.

In this sample, this clone turned up a few times. V and J are TRBV25-1 and TRBJ1-5; D is perhaps TRBD1 (6 bases). Germline V CDR1 and CDR2: MGHDK, SYGVNS. Trimming pared 6 bases from V and 3 bases from J, leaving 9 bases between. The length of the CDR3 is 13 residues. In nucleotides, the CDR3 is TGTGCCAGCAGGGACAGTACCAATCAGCCCCAGCATTTT. Translated: CASRDSTNQPQHF.

This clone came up a few times. The chain couples TRBV5-4 to TRBJ1-2; the D is unclear. Germline V gene lookup returns CDR1 SGHNT and CDR2 YYREEE (reference sequence). There are 14 residues in the CDR3. Trimming pared 0 bases from V and 4 bases from J, leaving 10 bases between. The CDR3 DNA reads as TGTGCCAGCAGCTTGGTTGGCCTAGCCTATGGCTACACCTTC. It translates to CASSLVGLAYGYTF. Filled out from reference TRBV5-4 and TRBJ1-2, the complete variable domain reads ETGVTQSPTHLIKTRGQQVTLRCSSQSGHNTVSWYQQALGQGPQFIFQYYREEENGRGNFPPRFSGLQFPNYSSELNVNALELDDSALYLCASSLVGLAYGYTFGSGTRLTVV.

A few counts support this clone. The rearrangement joins TRBV28 to TRBJ2-1; 8 bases are a match to TRBD1. The J segment lost 5 bases and the V segment lost 2 bases, leaving 5 bases of the junction unmatched. The germline V gene encodes CDR1 MDHEN and CDR2 SYDVKM. CDR3 length equals 15 residues. CDR3 sequence: CASSLPQGADNEQFF. The CDR3 bases are TGTGCCAGCAGTTTACCGCAGGGGGCCGACAATGAGCAGTTCTTC. Full variable domain (rest looked up from reference TRBV28 and TRBJ2-1): DVKVTQSSRYLVKRTGEKVFLECVQDMDHENMFWYRQDPGLGLRLIYFSYDVKMKEKGDIPEGYSVSREKKERFSLILESASTNQTSMYLCASSLPQGADNEQFFGPGTRLTVL.

This clone was recorded a few times. The chain uses TRBV7-2 and TRBJ1-5, with TRBD1 as a possible D gene (5 bases). The CDR3 consists of 15 residues. Trimming pared 4 bases from V and 4 bases from J, leaving 14 bases between. Germline V CDR1 and CDR2: SGHTA, FQGNSA. The DNA for the CDR3 is TGTGCCAGCAGCTCAAGCCCGGGGGGAAATCAGCCCCAGCATTTT. Encoded protein: CASSSSPGGNQPQHF.

The rearrangement joins TRBV25-1 to TRBJ1-2, with D possibly TRBD1 on 5 matching bases. Per the germline V gene, CDR1 is MGHDK and CDR2 is SYGVNS. Trimming cost V 0 bases and J 4 bases, with 15 bases left between them. The CDR3 loop spans 16 amino acids. In DNA form, the CDR3 reads TGTGCCAGCAGTGAATATAAGGGGCCGACCAGCTATGGCTACACCTTC. This codes for CASSEYKGPTSYGYTF.

This clone was detected only a few times. The chain links TRBV25-1 to TRBJ2-7; D unclear. CDR3 length equals 12 residues. The V end was cut by 8 bases, the J end by 3 bases, with 11 bases between. Looked up from germline, CDR1 is MGHDK and CDR2 is SYGVNS. The CDR3: CASQDTDYEQYF. CDR3 in DNA: TGTGCCAGCCAGGATACCGACTACGAGCAGTACTTC.

The chain has TRBV29-1 and TRBJ2-7, with 10 bases matching TRBD2. V gave up 4 bases and J gave up 3 bases; unmatched junction bases: 3. Germline V gene lookup returns CDR1 SQVTM and CDR2 ANQGSEA. This CDR3 contains 13 residues. The CDR3, as DNA: TGCAGCGTTGGCGGGACTAGCGTCTACGAGCAGTACTTC. Protein product: CSVGGTSVYEQYF.

This clone occurred a few times. The V call is TRBV5-6, the J call TRBJ1-5; 9 nucleotides align to TRBD1. Losses at the gene ends were 4 bases for V and 5 bases for J; bases not matched to a gene: 7. The germline V gene has CDR1 SGHDT and CDR2 YYEEEE. The CDR3 extends over 15 amino acids. The CDR3 nucleotides read TGTGCCAGCAGCCCGACAGGGGGTCGGGATCAGCCCCAGCATTTT. This encodes CASSPTGGRDQPQHF. Full variable domain (missing parts from reference TRBV5-6 and TRBJ1-5): DAGVTQSPTHLIKTRGQQVTLRCSPKSGHDTVSWYQQALGQGPQFIFQYYEEEERQRGNFPDRFSGHQFPNYSSELNVNALLLGDSALYLCASSPTGGRDQPQHFGDGTRLSIL.

The chain employs TRBV10-2 and TRBJ1-5, with TRBD1 matching over 8 bases. V was clipped by 6 bases and J by 5 bases; unmatched bases: 3. CDR1 and CDR2 (germline): WSHSY, SAAADI. The CDR3 consists of 13 residues. CDR3 protein: CASSQGADQPQHF. CDR3 DNA sequence: TGCGCCAGCAGCCAGGGGGCCGATCAGCCCCAGCATTTT.

There are a few counts of this clone. The chain carries TRBV19 and TRBJ2-4; D unresolved. Trimming left V 0 bases short and J 8 bases short, with 8 bases between. Germline loops: CDR1 LNHDA, CDR2 SQIVND (reference sequence). The length of the CDR3 is 13 residues. CDR3 amino acids: CASSIDLVHIQYF. CDR3 nucleotide sequence: TGTGCCAGTAGTATAGATCTAGTGCACATTCAGTACTTC.

This rearrangement joins TRBV6-5 to TRBJ2-3; D is possibly TRBD2 (5 bases). Deletions cut 7 bases from V and 3 bases from J, with 11 bases between. This CDR3 contains 13 residues. Germline CDR1 reads MNHEY; CDR2 reads SVGAGI. The CDR3 sequence: CASIGEGTDTQYF. CDR3 DNA sequence: TGTGCCAGCATCGGAGAGGGAACAGATACGCAGTATTTT.

The DNA of the CDR3 is TGTGCCAGCGGGGCAGGGAATAGACAGCCCCAGCATTTT. It specifies CASGAGNRQPQHF. This chain links TRBV28 with TRBJ1-5; D possibly corresponds to TRBD1 (5 bases). The V gene lost 8 bases and the J gene lost 7 bases, with 15 bases spanning the gap. The CDR3 contains 13 residues. The V gene's germline CDR1 is MDHEN and CDR2 SYDVKM.

The rearrangement links TRBV28 to TRBJ2-1; D not certain. Germline V gene lookup returns CDR1 MDHEN and CDR2 SYDVKM. There are 14 residues in the CDR3. Trimming removed 5 bases from V and 4 bases from J, with 12 bases in between. The CDR3 sequence is CASSPMRSYNEQFF. As DNA, the CDR3 is TGTGCCAGCAGTCCCATGAGAAGTTACAATGAGCAGTTCTTC.